Described below is a single T cell receptor (beta chain) sequence and its context. This specimen comes from a study of control samples from healthy donors and cancer patients. Clones were read by immunoSEQ multiplex PCR, and TCRdb kept only the in-frame ones, dropping some. The sample yields under 200,000 clones, of which the top ten take up 2.2%. Germline CDR1 reads KGHSH; CDR2 reads LQKENI. V lost 4 bases and J lost 1, with 14 bases in between. The CDR3 consists of 16 residues. Sequencing was carried out using blood. This sequence originates from a woman between 25 and 40 years old in good health. This chain links TRBV18 with TRBJ1-5; tentatively, D is TRBD1 (5 bases). The CDR3 sequence is CASSLGQTASNQPQHF. The CDR3 DNA reads as TGTGCCAGCTCACTGGGCCAGACAGCAAGCAATCAGCCCCAGCATTTT. Full variable domain (outside the CDR3, taken from reference TRBV18 and TRBJ1-5): NAGVMQNPRHLVRRRGQEARLRCSPMKGHSHVYWYRQLPEEGLKFMVYLQKENIIDESGMPKERFSAEFPKEGPSILRIQQVVRGDSAAYFCASSLGQTASNQPQHFGDGTRLSIL.